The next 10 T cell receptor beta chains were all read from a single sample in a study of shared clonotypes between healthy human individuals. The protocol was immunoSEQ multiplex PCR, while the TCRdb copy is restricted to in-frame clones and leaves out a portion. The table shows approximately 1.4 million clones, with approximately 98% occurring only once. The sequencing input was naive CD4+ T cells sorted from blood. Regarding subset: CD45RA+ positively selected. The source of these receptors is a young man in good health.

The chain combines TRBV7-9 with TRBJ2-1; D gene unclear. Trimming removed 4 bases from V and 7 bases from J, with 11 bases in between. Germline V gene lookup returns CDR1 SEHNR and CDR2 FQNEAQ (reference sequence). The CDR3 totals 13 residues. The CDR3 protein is CASSYGSLNEQFF. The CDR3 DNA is TGTGCCAGCAGCTACGGGTCCCTTAATGAGCAGTTCTTC. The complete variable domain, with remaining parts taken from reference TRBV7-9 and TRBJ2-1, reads DTGVSQNPRHKITKRGQNVTFRCDPISEHNRLYWYRQTLGQGPEFLTYFQNEAQLEKSRLLSDRFSAERPKGSFSTLEIQRTEQGDSAMYLCASSYGSLNEQFFGPGTRLTVL.

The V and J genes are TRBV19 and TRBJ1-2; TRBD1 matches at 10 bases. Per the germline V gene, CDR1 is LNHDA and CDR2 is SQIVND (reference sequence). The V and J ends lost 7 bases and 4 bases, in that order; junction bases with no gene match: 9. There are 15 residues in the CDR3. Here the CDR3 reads CASIKRDRGAYGYTF. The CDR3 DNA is TGTGCCAGTATCAAACGGGACAGGGGCGCCTATGGCTACACCTTC.

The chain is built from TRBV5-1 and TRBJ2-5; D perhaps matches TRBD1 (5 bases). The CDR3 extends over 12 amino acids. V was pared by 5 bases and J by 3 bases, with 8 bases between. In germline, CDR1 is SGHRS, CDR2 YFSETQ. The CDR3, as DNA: TGCGCCAGCAGTGAAGGGGAAGAGACCCAGTACTTC. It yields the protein CASSEGEETQYF. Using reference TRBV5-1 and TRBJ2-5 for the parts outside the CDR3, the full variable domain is KAGVTQTPRYLIKTRGQQVTLSCSPISGHRSVSWYQQTPGQGLQFLFEYFSETQRNKGNFPGRFSGRQFSNSRSEMNVSTLELGDSALYLCASSEGEETQYFGPGTRLLVL.

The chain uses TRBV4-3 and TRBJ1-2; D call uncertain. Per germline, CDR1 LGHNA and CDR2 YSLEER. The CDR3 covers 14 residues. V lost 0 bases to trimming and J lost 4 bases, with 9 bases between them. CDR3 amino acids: CASSQDSASYGYTF. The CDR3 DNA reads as TGCGCCAGCAGCCAAGATTCGGCGAGCTATGGCTACACCTTC.

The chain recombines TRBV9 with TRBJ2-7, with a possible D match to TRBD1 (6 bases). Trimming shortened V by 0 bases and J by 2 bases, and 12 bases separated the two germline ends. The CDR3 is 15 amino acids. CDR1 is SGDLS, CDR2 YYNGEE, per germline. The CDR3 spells CASSVGPGQAYEQYF. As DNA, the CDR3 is TGTGCCAGCAGCGTAGGCCCGGGACAAGCCTACGAGCAGTACTTC.

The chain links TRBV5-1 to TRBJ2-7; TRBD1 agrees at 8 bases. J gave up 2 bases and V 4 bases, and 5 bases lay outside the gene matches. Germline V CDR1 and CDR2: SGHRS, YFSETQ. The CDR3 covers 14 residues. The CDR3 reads CASSGDRPTYEQYF. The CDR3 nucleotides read TGCGCCAGCAGCGGGGACAGGCCCACCTACGAGCAGTACTTC.

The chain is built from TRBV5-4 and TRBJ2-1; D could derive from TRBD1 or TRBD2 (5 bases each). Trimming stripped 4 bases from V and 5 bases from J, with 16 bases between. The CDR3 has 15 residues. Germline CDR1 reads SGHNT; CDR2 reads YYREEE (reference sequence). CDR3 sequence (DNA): TGTGCCAGCAGCACCCCCGGGGCGCCTAACAATGAGCAGTTCTTC. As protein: CASSTPGAPNNEQFF. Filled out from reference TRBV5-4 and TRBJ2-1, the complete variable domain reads ETGVTQSPTHLIKTRGQQVTLRCSSQSGHNTVSWYQQALGQGPQFIFQYYREEENGRGNFPPRFSGLQFPNYSSELNVNALELDDSALYLCASSTPGAPNNEQFFGPGTRLTVL.

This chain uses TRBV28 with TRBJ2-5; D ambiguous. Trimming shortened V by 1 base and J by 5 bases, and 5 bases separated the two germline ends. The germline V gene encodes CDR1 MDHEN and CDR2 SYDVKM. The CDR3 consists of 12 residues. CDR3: CASSLYSETQYF. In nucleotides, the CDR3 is TGTGCCAGCAGTTTATATTCCGAGACCCAGTACTTC. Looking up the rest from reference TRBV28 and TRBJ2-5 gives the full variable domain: DVKVTQSSRYLVKRTGEKVFLECVQDMDHENMFWYRQDPGLGLRLIYFSYDVKMKEKGDIPEGYSVSREKKERFSLILESASTNQTSMYLCASSLYSETQYFGPGTRLLVL.

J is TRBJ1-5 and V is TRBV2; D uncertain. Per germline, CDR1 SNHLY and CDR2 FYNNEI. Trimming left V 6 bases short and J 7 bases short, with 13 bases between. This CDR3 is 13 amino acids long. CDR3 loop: CASSDILRQPQHF. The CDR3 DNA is TGTGCCAGCAGCGACATTCTGAGGCAGCCCCAGCATTTT.

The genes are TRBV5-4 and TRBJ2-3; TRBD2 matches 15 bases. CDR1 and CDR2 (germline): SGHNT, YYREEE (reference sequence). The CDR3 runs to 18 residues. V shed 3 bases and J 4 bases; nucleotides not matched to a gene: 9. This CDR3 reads CASSWGTSGRRVADTQYF. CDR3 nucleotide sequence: TGTGCCAGCAGCTGGGGGACTAGCGGGAGGAGAGTGGCAGATACGCAGTATTTT.